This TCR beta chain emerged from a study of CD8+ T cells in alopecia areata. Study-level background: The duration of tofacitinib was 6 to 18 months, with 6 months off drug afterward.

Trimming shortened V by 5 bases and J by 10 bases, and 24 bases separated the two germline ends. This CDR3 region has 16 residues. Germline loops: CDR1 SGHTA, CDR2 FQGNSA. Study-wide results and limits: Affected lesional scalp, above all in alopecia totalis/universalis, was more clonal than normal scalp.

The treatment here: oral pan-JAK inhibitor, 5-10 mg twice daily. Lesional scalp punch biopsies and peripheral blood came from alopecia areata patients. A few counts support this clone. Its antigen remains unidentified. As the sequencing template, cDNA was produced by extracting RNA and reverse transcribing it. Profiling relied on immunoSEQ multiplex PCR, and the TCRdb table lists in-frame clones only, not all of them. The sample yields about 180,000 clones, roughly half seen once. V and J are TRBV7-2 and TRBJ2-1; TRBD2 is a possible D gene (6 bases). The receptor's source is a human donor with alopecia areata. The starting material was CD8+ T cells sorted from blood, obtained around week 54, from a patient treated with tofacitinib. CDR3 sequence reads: CASSTVGGMKQWEQFF. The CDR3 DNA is TGTGCCAGCAGCACCGTCGGGGGAATGAAACAGTGGGAGCAGTTCTTC.